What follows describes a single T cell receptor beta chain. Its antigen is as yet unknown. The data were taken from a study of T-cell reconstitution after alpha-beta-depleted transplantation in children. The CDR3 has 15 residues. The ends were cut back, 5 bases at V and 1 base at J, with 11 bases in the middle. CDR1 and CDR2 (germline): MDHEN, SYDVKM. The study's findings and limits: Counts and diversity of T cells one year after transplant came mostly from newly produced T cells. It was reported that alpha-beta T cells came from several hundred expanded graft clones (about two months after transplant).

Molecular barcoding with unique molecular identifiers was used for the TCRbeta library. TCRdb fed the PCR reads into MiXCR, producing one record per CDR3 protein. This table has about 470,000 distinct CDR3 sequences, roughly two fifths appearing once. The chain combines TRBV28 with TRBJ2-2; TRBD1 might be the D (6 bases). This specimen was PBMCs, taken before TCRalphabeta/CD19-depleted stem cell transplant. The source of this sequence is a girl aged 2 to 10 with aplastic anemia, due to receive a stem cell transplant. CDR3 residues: CASSAGTLNTGELFF. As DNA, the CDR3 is TGTGCCAGCAGTGCCGGGACACTGAACACCGGGGAGCTGTTTTTT.